The next 27 T cell receptor beta chains were all read from a single sample in a study of blood T cell repertoires in COVID-19. Generated by immunoSEQ multiplex PCR, the TCRdb table keeps only in-frame clones and is missing some. The repertoire holds about 110,000 clones, roughly 85% seen once, with over 2% in the top ten. Specimen: peripheral blood. The receptors originated from a human donor in a cohort sampled during active COVID-19.

This chain joins TRBV15 and TRBJ1-5; TRBD1 is a possible D gene (6 bases). CDR3 length: 18 residues. Trimming took 2 bases from V and 2 from J, leaving 19 bases between them. CDR1 is LNHNV, CDR2 YYDKDF, per germline (reference sequence). The CDR3 protein is CATSRPALGGAGNQPQHF. The DNA of the CDR3 is TGTGCCACCAGCAGACCTGCCCTGGGGGGGGCGGGCAATCAGCCCCAGCATTTT.

This clone was observed a handful of times. The chain has TRBV19 and TRBJ1-5; 7 nucleotides agree with TRBD1. The V and J ends lost 5 bases and 2 bases, in that order; junction bases with no gene match: 6. The CDR3 length is 15 residues. Per the germline V gene, CDR1 is LNHDA and CDR2 is SQIVND (reference sequence). The CDR3 DNA reads TGTGCCAGTAGTCCCTACAGGGGTGGCAATCAGCCCCAGCATTTT. Translating it yields CASSPYRGGNQPQHF. The variable domain in full, with the rest retrieved from reference TRBV19 and TRBJ1-5, is DGGITQSPKYLFRKEGQNVTLSCEQNLNHDAMYWYRQDPGQGLRLIYYSQIVNDFQKGDIAEGYSVSREKKESFPLTVTSAQKNPTAFYLCASSPYRGGNQPQHFGDGTRLSIL.

V and J are TRBV28 and TRBJ2-2, with a weak D call TRBD2 (6 bases). The V end lost 3 bases, the J end lost 6 bases, and 11 bases lay between the germline ends. The germline V gene has CDR1 MDHEN and CDR2 SYDVKM. This CDR3 contains 14 residues. Here the CDR3 reads CASSFGGTAGELFF. The CDR3 nucleotides are TGTGCCAGCAGTTTTGGAGGGACGGCCGGGGAGCTGTTTTTT.

This clone was counted only a few times. The chain couples TRBV27 to TRBJ1-5, with 7 positions matching TRBD1. V trimming: 6 bases; J trimming: 5 bases; junction bases outside the gene matches: 10. CDR3 length equals 15 residues. The germline V gene encodes CDR1 MNHEY and CDR2 SMNVEV (reference sequence). CDR3 coding DNA: TGTGCCAGCAGCCCCAAGACAGGGATCGATCAGCCCCAGCATTTT. It translates to CASSPKTGIDQPQHF.

The chain couples TRBV6-6 to TRBJ1-2; a weak D match, TRBD1 (6 bases). The germline CDR1 and CDR2 sequences are MNHNY and SVGAGI (reference sequence). The CDR3 consists of 14 residues. V was shortened by 2 bases and J by 8 bases, with 15 bases between the two germline ends. CDR3 in DNA: TGTGCCAGCAGTTACAGCGGGGGGGCAGAGGGCTACACCTTC. This translates into CASSYSGGAEGYTF.

The V and J genes are TRBV2 and TRBJ1-2; 9 nucleotides line up with TRBD1. V was pared by 5 bases and J by 5 bases, with 6 bases of the junction left unmatched. CDR1 is SNHLY, CDR2 FYNNEI, per germline. CDR3 size: 14 residues. In DNA, the CDR3 is TGTGCCAGCAGTTCTACAGGGGGCCAATATGGCTACACCTTC. It codes for CASSSTGGQYGYTF.

The rearrangement links TRBV7-9 to TRBJ2-1, with TRBD2 as a possible D gene (5 bases). V was clipped by 5 bases and J by 12 bases, with 11 bases between them. Germline V gene sequence: CDR1 SEHNR, CDR2 FQNEAQ (reference sequence). CDR3 length: 11 residues. In nucleotides, the CDR3 is TGTGCCAGCAGCCCCGGGGATGCGCAGTTCTTC. It translates to CASSPGDAQFF.

This chain uses TRBV30 with TRBJ2-1; tentative D call: TRBD2 (7 bases). Germline loops: CDR1 GTSNPN, CDR2 SVGIG (reference sequence). The CDR3 extends over 12 amino acids. Trimming took 1 base from V and 7 from J, leaving 8 bases between them. The CDR3 nucleotides read TGTGCCTGGAGTGAGGGGGGGAATGAGCAGTTCTTC. Amino acid sequence: CAWSEGGNEQFF.

The genes are TRBV19 and TRBJ2-1, with D perhaps matching TRBD1 (5 bases). The germline gives CDR1 LNHDA, CDR2 SQIVND (reference sequence). This CDR3 has 12 residues. V dropped 5 bases and J dropped 8 bases, with 10 bases sitting between them. The CDR3 protein is CASSAQGDEQFF. The CDR3 region has the DNA TGTGCCAGTAGTGCTCAGGGCGATGAGCAGTTCTTC.

There are a few counts of this clone. V gene TRBV7-9 combines with J gene TRBJ1-2, with TRBD1 matching over 10 bases. V shed 5 bases and J 7 bases; nucleotides not matched to a gene: 4. This CDR3 comprises 13 residues. Looked up from germline, CDR1 is SEHNR and CDR2 is FQNEAQ (reference sequence). CDR3 in amino acids: CASSPGQGFGYTF. CDR3 bases: TGTGCCAGCAGCCCGGGACAGGGGTTTGGCTACACCTTC.

This clone came up once. The chain has TRBV5-1 and TRBJ2-1, with TRBD2 identical over 8 bases. Germline CDR1 and CDR2: SGHRS and YFSETQ. The V segment lost 2 bases and the J segment 7 bases; nucleotides outside the gene matches: 5. This CDR3 has 14 amino acids. The CDR3 spells CASSFTSGRNEQFF. DNA for the CDR3: TGCGCCAGCAGCTTTACTAGCGGACGGAATGAGCAGTTCTTC.

The chain combines TRBV5-6 with TRBJ1-2; D is uncertain. The CDR3 extends over 11 amino acids. V shed 0 bases and J shed 8 bases, with 5 bases lying between them. Germline CDR1 and CDR2: SGHDT and YYEEEE. The CDR3 DNA reads as TGTGCCAGCAGCTTGGCCGGGGGCTACACCTTC. Encoded protein: CASSLAGGYTF. The entire variable domain, with the rest obtained from reference TRBV5-6 and TRBJ1-2, is as follows: DAGVTQSPTHLIKTRGQQVTLRCSPKSGHDTVSWYQQALGQGPQFIFQYYEEEERQRGNFPDRFSGHQFPNYSSELNVNALLLGDSALYLCASSLAGGYTFGSGTRLTVV.

This chain connects TRBV27 to TRBJ2-7; 8 positions match TRBD2. The CDR3 sequence is 16 residues long. The V and J ends lost 5 bases and 1 base, in that order; junction bases with no gene match: 10. Germline V lookup: CDR1 MNHEY, CDR2 SMNVEV (reference sequence). The CDR3: CASSVSGAGTSYEQYF. The CDR3, as DNA: TGTGCCAGCAGTGTTAGCGGGGCTGGTACTTCCTACGAGCAGTACTTC.

The chain joins TRBV29-1 to TRBJ2-7; D unresolved. Germline V gene lookup returns CDR1 SQVTM and CDR2 ANQGSEA. CDR3 size: 11 residues. The V end was cut by 3 bases, the J end by 3 bases, with 6 bases between. The CDR3 loop is CSVEFNYEQYF. DNA of the CDR3: TGCAGCGTTGAGTTCAACTACGAGCAGTACTTC.

This chain links TRBV19 with TRBJ1-5; D possibly corresponds to TRBD1 (5 bases). Trimming shortened V by 11 bases and J by 4 bases, and 12 bases separated the two germline ends. The CDR3 loop spans 12 amino acids. The germline gives CDR1 LNHDA, CDR2 SQIVND (reference sequence). CDR3 coding DNA: TGTGCCGAACGGGGGAAGAATCAGCCCCAGCATTTT. Translating it yields CAERGKNQPQHF.

The chain combines TRBV5-5 with TRBJ2-3, with 10 bases lining up with TRBD2. Losses at the gene ends were 4 bases for V and 3 bases for J; bases not matched to a gene: 11. This CDR3 has 17 residues. Germline CDR1 reads SGHKS; CDR2 reads YYEKEE (reference sequence). CDR3 sequence (DNA): TGTGCCAGCAGCCCCGGGCGGGCTAGCGGGAGAACAGATACGCAGTATTTT. It translates to CASSPGRASGRTDTQYF.

The V and J genes are TRBV7-8 and TRBJ2-2; the D gene is possibly TRBD2 (5 bases). Germline CDR1 reads SGHVS; CDR2 reads FQNEAQ. The CDR3 spans 15 residues. Trimming took off 1 base at V and 5 bases at J, with 11 bases between the two ends. The CDR3 sequence is CASSLDFGETGELFF. The CDR3 nucleotides are TGTGCCAGCAGCTTAGATTTCGGGGAGACCGGGGAGCTGTTTTTT.

The chain combines TRBV5-1 with TRBJ2-5; 9 bases are shared with TRBD1. CDR1 is SGHRS and CDR2 is YFSETQ in the germline V gene. This CDR3 contains 17 residues. V gave up 0 bases and J gave up 5 bases; unmatched junction bases: 11. CDR3 residues: CASSLGDRVFSSETQYF. In DNA, the CDR3 is TGCGCCAGCAGCTTGGGGGACAGGGTCTTTAGTTCGGAGACCCAGTACTTC. Full variable domain (remainder filled in from reference TRBV5-1 and TRBJ2-5): KAGVTQTPRYLIKTRGQQVTLSCSPISGHRSVSWYQQTPGQGLQFLFEYFSETQRNKGNFPGRFSGRQFSNSRSEMNVSTLELGDSALYLCASSLGDRVFSSETQYFGPGTRLLVL.

This chain's CDR3 is CASTPDRGNQPQHF. CDR3 nucleotide sequence: TGTGCCAGTACCCCCGACAGGGGCAATCAGCCCCAGCATTTT. The rearrangement links TRBV19 to TRBJ1-5, with 7 positions matching TRBD1. The CDR3 spans 14 residues. Trimming cost V 7 bases and J 2 bases; bases outside gene matches: 5. The germline CDR1 and CDR2 sequences are LNHDA and SQIVND (reference sequence).

This chain connects TRBV18 to TRBJ2-7; 7 bases line up with TRBD2. Germline CDR1 KGHSH, CDR2 LQKENI. Losses at the gene ends were 0 bases for V and 4 bases for J; bases not matched to a gene: 9. CDR3 size: 16 residues. CDR3: CASSPPGPAGKYEQYF. The CDR3 DNA is TGTGCCAGCTCACCACCGGGTCCAGCGGGGAAATACGAGCAGTACTTC.

This chain uses TRBV20-1 with TRBJ2-1; perhaps TRBD1 as D (5 bases). V lost 3 bases and J 7 bases, leaving 13 bases between the germline ends. This CDR3 contains 13 residues. Germline V gene data show CDR1 as DFQATT and CDR2 as SNEGSKA (reference sequence). CDR3 nucleotides: TGCAGTGCTAGTGGCAGGGTGGGAAATGAGCAGTTCTTC. This sequence encodes CSASGRVGNEQFF.

This chain uses TRBV4-2 with TRBJ2-7, with D tentatively TRBD2 (6 bases). Germline CDR1 LGHNA, CDR2 YNFKEQ. CDR3 length equals 15 residues. V lost 0 bases and J 2 bases, leaving 11 bases between the germline ends. In DNA, the CDR3 is TGTGCCAGCAGCCAAGACCGCGGGGTTACCTACGAGCAGTACTTC. It translates to CASSQDRGVTYEQYF.

There are a few counts of this clone. J is TRBJ2-5 and V is TRBV6-6; D not certain. This CDR3 is built from 11 residues. With 5 bases removed from V and 5 bases from J, the gap between germline ends came to 6 bases. CDR1 is MNHNY, CDR2 SVGAGI, per germline (reference sequence). CDR3 nucleotides: TGTGCCAGCAGTCCCCCGGAGACCCAGTACTTC. Translation gives CASSPPETQYF.

The rearrangement joins TRBV4-1 to TRBJ1-2; weak D call: TRBD1 (6 bases). The CDR3 has 14 residues. Trimming took off 4 bases at V and 8 bases at J, with 17 bases between the two ends. Looked up from germline, CDR1 is MGHRA and CDR2 is YSYEKL. CDR3 sequence (DNA): TGCGCCAGCAGCCGCTCCAGGGGTATTGACGGCTACACCTTC. Translating gives CASSRSRGIDGYTF.

The rearrangement joins TRBV5-1 to TRBJ2-4, with 12 bases identical to TRBD2. With 4 bases clipped from V and 8 bases from J, the junction kept 19 bases outside the gene matches. The CDR3 has 19 amino acids. Germline-derived CDR1 and CDR2 are SGHRS and YFSETQ. The CDR3 DNA reads as TGCGCCAGCAGCGGGACAGGGCTGGCTAGCGGGAGGGCCCAATACATTCAGTACTTC. This encodes CASSGTGLASGRAQYIQYF.

This chain connects TRBV5-1 to TRBJ2-1; TRBD1 is a possible D gene (6 bases). This CDR3 contains 14 residues. The V gene's germline CDR1 is SGHRS and CDR2 YFSETQ. Trimming pared 1 base from V and 8 bases from J, leaving 13 bases between. The CDR3 DNA follows: TGCGCCAGCAGCTTGCAAACAGGGTTCGATGAGCAGTTCTTC. Protein product: CASSLQTGFDEQFF.

V usage is TRBV7-3 and J usage is TRBJ2-5; 8 positions agree with TRBD2. CDR3 length: 16 amino acids. Unmatched junction bases numbered 10, after V lost 5 bases and J lost 2 bases. From germline, CDR1 is SGHTA and CDR2 FQGTGA. DNA for the CDR3: TGTGCCAGCAGCCCTAGCGGGTCGGCGGTTCAAGAGACCCAGTACTTC. Translating it yields CASSPSGSAVQETQYF. The full variable domain, completed using reference TRBV7-3 and TRBJ2-5, is GAGVSQTPSNKVTEKGKYVELRCDPISGHTALYWYRQSLGQGPEFLIYFQGTGAADDSGLPNDRFFAVRPEGSVSTLKIQRTERGDSAVYLCASSPSGSAVQETQYFGPGTRLLVL.